This record looks at one TCR beta chain sequence and its context. The V gene end was trimmed by 6 bases and the J gene end by 10 bases; junction bases not matched to a gene: 8. The CDR3 is 15 amino acids. Germline V lookup: CDR1 MNHEY, CDR2 SMNVEV (reference sequence). Per the authors' pipeline: Amplification of reference gene primers was used by the study to estimate nucleated cell counts. Produced via immunoSEQ multiplex PCR; TCRdb's table is partial and in-frame only. V and J calls and clone size are given by that table; D and trimming were obtained from the DNA. This repertoire shows some 120,000 clones, approximately 84% found once; its top ten account for 13%. The data were obtained in a study of blood T cell repertoires in COVID-19. Study as a whole: Whether acute or convalescent, the COVID-19 samples came from the United States, Italy and Spain. PBMCs, B-cell-depleted T cells, or T cells were the source of the cDNA or gDNA that made up the material.

The rearrangement joins TRBV27 to TRBJ2-1; TRBD2 agrees at 14 bases. This sequence was found in a human donor in a cohort sampled during active COVID-19. The sample consisted of peripheral blood. The CDR3 protein is CASSPRLAGGREQFF. The DNA of the CDR3 is TGTGCCAGCAGCCCTCGACTAGCGGGGGGGCGGGAGCAGTTCTTC.